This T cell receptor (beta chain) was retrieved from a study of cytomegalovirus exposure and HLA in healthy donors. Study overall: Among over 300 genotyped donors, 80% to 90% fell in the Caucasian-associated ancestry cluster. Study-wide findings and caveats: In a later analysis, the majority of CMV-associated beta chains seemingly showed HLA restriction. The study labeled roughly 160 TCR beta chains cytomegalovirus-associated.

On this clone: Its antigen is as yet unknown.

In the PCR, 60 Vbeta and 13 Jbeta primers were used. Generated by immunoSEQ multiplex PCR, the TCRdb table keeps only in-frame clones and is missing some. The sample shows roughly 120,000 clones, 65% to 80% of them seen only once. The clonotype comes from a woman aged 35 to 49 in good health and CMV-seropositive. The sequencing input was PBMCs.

The CDR3 DNA is TGTGCCAGCAGTTTATCAACCGCGCGCGAGCAGTACTTC. Translation gives CASSLSTAREQYF. The chain couples TRBV27 to TRBJ2-7; no clear D gene. The V gene lost 0 bases and the J gene lost 6 bases, with 9 bases spanning the gap. Per the germline V gene, CDR1 is MNHEY and CDR2 is SMNVEV (reference sequence). The CDR3 consists of 13 residues.